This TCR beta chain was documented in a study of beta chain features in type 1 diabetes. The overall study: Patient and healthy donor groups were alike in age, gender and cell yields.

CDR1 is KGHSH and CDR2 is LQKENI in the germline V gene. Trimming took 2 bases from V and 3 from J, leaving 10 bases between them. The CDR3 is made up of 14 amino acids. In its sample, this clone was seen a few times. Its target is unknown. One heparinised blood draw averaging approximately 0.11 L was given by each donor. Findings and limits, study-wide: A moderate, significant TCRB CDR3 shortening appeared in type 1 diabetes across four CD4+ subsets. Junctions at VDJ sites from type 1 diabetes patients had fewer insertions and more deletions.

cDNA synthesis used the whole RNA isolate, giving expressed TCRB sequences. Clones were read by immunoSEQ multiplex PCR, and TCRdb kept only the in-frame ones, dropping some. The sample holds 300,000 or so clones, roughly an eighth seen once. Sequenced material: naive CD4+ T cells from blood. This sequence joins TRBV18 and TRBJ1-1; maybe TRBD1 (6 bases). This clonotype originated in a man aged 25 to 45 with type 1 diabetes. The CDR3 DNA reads TGTGCCAGCTCACCAGTTGCAGGGGACACTGAAGCTTTCTTT. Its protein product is CASSPVAGDTEAFF. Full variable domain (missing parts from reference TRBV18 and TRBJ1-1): NAGVMQNPRHLVRRRGQEARLRCSPMKGHSHVYWYRQLPEEGLKFMVYLQKENIIDESGMPKERFSAEFPKEGPSILRIQQVVRGDSAAYFCASSPVAGDTEAFFGQGTRLTVV.